These 18 T cell receptor beta chains share one sample of origin, sequenced in a study of T-cell memory formation after mild COVID-19. TCRdb processed the 5' RACE reads anew with MiXCR; each CDR3 protein has one entry. The profile shows approximately 48,000 distinct CDR3 sequences, approximately 6.6% of them singletons. Sequencing input: PBMCs or a T cell subset sorted from them (not recorded which). Every receptor here comes from a man between 18 and 35 years old who had mild COVID-19 (a few samples of this study predate the infection). Cell type and time point are not known.

The chain carries TRBV6-2 or TRBV6-3 and TRBJ2-3; D unclear. The germline V gene has CDR1 MNHEY and CDR2 SVGEGT. This CDR3 region has 17 residues. V gave up 5 bases and J gave up 0 bases, with 18 bases separating them. The CDR3 DNA reads TGTGCCAGCAGTCTCTGGGCGCGCACTACTAGCACAGATACGCAGTATTTT. Protein: CASSLWARTTSTDTQYF.

The CDR3: CASSKQQGSYTDTQYF. As DNA, the CDR3 is TGCGCCAGCAGCAAACAACAGGGGTCTTACACAGATACGCAGTATTTT. V usage is TRBV5-1 and J usage is TRBJ2-3; 7 bases match TRBD1. Germline lookup yields CDR1 SGHRS and CDR2 YFSETQ. Losses at the gene ends were 4 bases for V and 2 bases for J; bases not matched to a gene: 10. The CDR3 spans 16 residues. The whole variable domain, filled in from reference TRBV5-1 and TRBJ2-3, reads KAGVTQTPRYLIKTRGQQVTLSCSPISGHRSVSWYQQTPGQGLQFLFEYFSETQRNKGNFPGRFSGRQFSNSRSEMNVSTLELGDSALYLCASSKQQGSYTDTQYFGPGTRLTVL.

This clonotype was seen more than once but under ten times. The rearrangement uses TRBV27 and TRBJ2-7; D not certain. Germline lookup yields CDR1 MNHEY and CDR2 SMNVEV (reference sequence). The V end lost 5 bases, the J end lost 0 bases, and 17 bases lay between the germline ends. The CDR3 loop spans 16 amino acids. The CDR3 loop reads CASSPLVSAASYEQYV. In DNA, the CDR3 is TGTGCCAGCAGTCCCTTGGTTTCGGCGGCCTCCTACGAGCAGTACGTC.

This clonotype came up a few times. The CDR3 sequence is CASSLAKNRDIQDGYTF. The CDR3 DNA reads as TGCGCCAGCAGCTTGGCCAAAAACCGGGACATTCAGGATGGCTACACCTTC. This rearrangement joins TRBV5-1 to TRBJ1-2; D is possibly TRBD1 (6 bases). V gave up 0 bases and J gave up 6 bases, with 21 bases separating them. This CDR3 region has 17 residues. The germline V gene encodes CDR1 SGHRS and CDR2 YFSETQ.

V and J are TRBV20-1 and TRBJ2-2; TRBD1 or TRBD2 may be the D gene (5 bases each). Germline V gene data show CDR1 as DFQATT and CDR2 as SNEGSKA (reference sequence). This CDR3 has 15 residues. The ends were cut back, 3 bases at V and 0 bases at J, with 11 bases in the middle. The CDR3 here is CSARPPGPNTGELFF. CDR3 sequence (DNA): TGCAGTGCTAGGCCACCGGGACCGAACACCGGGGAGCTGTTTTTT.

This clonotype was seen a handful of times. The chain recombines TRBV11-2 with TRBJ1-3; a weak D match, TRBD1 (5 bases). Per germline, CDR1 SGHAT and CDR2 FQNNGV. V lost 3 bases and J 0 bases, leaving 6 bases between the germline ends. The CDR3 contains 14 residues. CDR3 in DNA: TGTGCCAGCAGCTTGACAGACTCTGGAAACACCATATATTTT. It translates to CASSLTDSGNTIYF.

In this sample, this clonotype turned up once. The rearrangement joins TRBV4-1 to TRBJ1-1; 8 bases agree with TRBD1. The CDR3 extends over 15 amino acids. The germline V gene has CDR1 MGHRA and CDR2 YSYEKL. J lost 3 bases, V lost 0 bases, and 3 bases had no gene match. The CDR3 nucleotides are TGCGCCAGCAGCCAAGACAGGACAGGGTACACTGAAGCTTTCTTT. It yields the protein CASSQDRTGYTEAFF.

J is TRBJ1-4 and V is TRBV4-3; no reliable D call. CDR3 length: 15 residues. Trimming stripped 0 bases from V and 10 bases from J, with 15 bases between. Looked up from germline, CDR1 is LGHNA and CDR2 is YSLEER. CDR3 in DNA: TGCGCCAGCAGCCAAGAGGGAGCACGGTGGGCAAAACTGTTTTTT. Amino acids: CASSQEGARWAKLFF.

The CDR3 sequence is CASSGGGPGNEQYF. The CDR3 DNA sequence: TGCGCCAGCAGCGGCGGGGGCCCTGGAAACGAGCAGTACTTC. The rearrangement joins TRBV5-1 to TRBJ2-7; maybe TRBD2 (7 bases). V gave up 4 bases and J gave up 5 bases, with 16 bases separating them. The CDR3 spans 14 residues. Germline V gene lookup returns CDR1 SGHRS and CDR2 YFSETQ.

The chain recombines TRBV4-3 with TRBJ2-3; D perhaps matches TRBD2 (5 bases). The V and J ends lost 8 bases and 6 bases respectively, with 9 bases between them. The CDR3 consists of 11 residues. Germline lookup yields CDR1 LGHNA and CDR2 YSLEER. CDR3 sequence (DNA): TGCGCCAGCGGCTGGGAGGATACGCAGTATTTT. This translates into CASGWEDTQYF.

This sequence joins TRBV5-1 and TRBJ2-6; D is perhaps TRBD1 (6 bases). The CDR3 has 19 amino acids. Deletions cut 0 bases from V and 0 bases from J, with 16 bases between. Germline CDR1 and CDR2: SGHRS and YFSETQ. The CDR3 region has the DNA TGCGCCAGCAGCTTGGGCGACAGGTCAATCGGCTCTGGGGCCAACGTCCTGACTTTC. Its translation: CASSLGDRSIGSGANVLTF. Full variable domain (remainder filled in from reference TRBV5-1 and TRBJ2-6): KAGVTQTPRYLIKTRGQQVTLSCSPISGHRSVSWYQQTPGQGLQFLFEYFSETQRNKGNFPGRFSGRQFSNSRSEMNVSTLELGDSALYLCASSLGDRSIGSGANVLTFGAGSRLTVL.

This clonotype was detected many times. Germline and junction disagree at one end, which may indicate a read error. This sequence joins TRBV20-1 and TRBJ2-7, with TRBD1 as a possible D gene (5 bases). From germline, CDR1 is DFQATT and CDR2 SNEGSKA (reference sequence). The CDR3 runs to 14 residues. Here the CDR3 DNA reads TGCAGTGCTAGTGTAGGTAGGGGATCCTCCGAGCAGTACTTC. Its translation is CSASVGRGSSEQYF.

This clonotype was seen many times. The chain joins TRBV2 to TRBJ2-1; 8 bases align to TRBD1. Germline V lookup: CDR1 SNHLY, CDR2 FYNNEI. V lost 9 bases and J lost 9; bases outside the gene matches: 7. The CDR3 covers 12 residues. The CDR3: CARGQGVGEQFF. The CDR3, as DNA: TGTGCCAGAGGACAGGGTGTAGGTGAGCAGTTCTTC.

At least ten counts were recorded for this clonotype. V is TRBV20-1 and J is TRBJ2-5, with 9 bases aligning to TRBD2. This CDR3 contains 15 residues. Germline CDR1 DFQATT, CDR2 SNEGSKA (reference sequence). The junction had 5 bases not matched to a gene; V was cut back by 3 bases and J by 0 bases. CDR3: CSARAASGDQETQYF. The CDR3 region has the DNA TGCAGTGCTAGGGCAGCTAGCGGGGACCAAGAGACCCAGTACTTC.

This clonotype has ten or more counts. This chain joins TRBV7-2 and TRBJ2-3; no clear D gene. CDR1 and CDR2 (germline): SGHTA, FQGNSA. The V gene lost 0 bases and the J gene lost 5 bases, with 3 bases spanning the gap. The CDR3 contains 12 residues. CDR3 DNA: TGTGCCAGCAGCTTAGCGAGAGATACGCAGTATTTT. Its translation is CASSLARDTQYF.

This clonotype was counted a few times. The V and J genes are TRBV6-1 and TRBJ2-2; either TRBD1 or TRBD2 may fit D (6 bases each). V lost 5 bases to trimming and J lost 3 bases, with 13 bases between them. This CDR3 is 15 amino acids long. Germline values: CDR1 MNHNS, CDR2 SASEGT. Here the CDR3 reads CASSIDRRDTGELFF. CDR3 in DNA: TGTGCCAGCAGTATTGACAGGAGGGACACCGGGGAGCTGTTTTTT.

This clonotype was picked up a small number of times. The chain combines TRBV30 with TRBJ2-5; TRBD1 might be the D (5 bases). Trimming pared 4 bases from V and 5 bases from J, leaving 14 bases between. The CDR3 is 13 amino acids. From germline, CDR1 is GTSNPN and CDR2 SVGIG (reference sequence). The CDR3 reads CAWKDLGLETQYF. CDR3 DNA: TGTGCCTGGAAAGATTTGGGGCTGGAGACCCAGTACTTC.

This clonotype came up many times. This rearrangement joins TRBV5-1 to TRBJ2-1, with a possible D match to TRBD1 (5 bases). The CDR3 is made up of 13 amino acids. Trimming pared 6 bases from V and 5 bases from J, leaving 12 bases between. The germline CDR1 and CDR2 sequences are SGHRS and YFSETQ. Here the CDR3 DNA reads TGCGCCAGCACCAAGGGGCCGAACAATGAGCAGTTCTTC. This encodes CASTKGPNNEQFF.